The next 4 T cell receptor beta chains were all read from a single sample in a study of T cells in Graves' hyperthyroidism and ophthalmopathy. Using RNA transcripts as the source, TCR beta CDR3 regions were amplified. HTBI primers drove first-round RT-PCR of the TCR CDR3. TCRdb called the multiplex PCR reads again in MiXCR, with one record for every CDR3 protein. This table holds approximately 420,000 distinct CDR3 sequences, about 15% found once. Sequenced material: blood. The receptors were gathered from a woman aged 25 to 39 with Graves' hyperthyroidism.

This chain links TRBV7-9 with TRBJ2-2; TRBD2 matches at 8 bases. J was trimmed by 6 bases and V by 8 bases; bases with no gene match: 5. This CDR3 contains 13 residues. Germline CDR1 and CDR2: SEHNR and FQNEAQ (reference sequence). The CDR3: CASHREGSGELFF. The CDR3 region has the DNA TGTGCCAGCCACCGGGAGGGTTCCGGGGAGCTGTTTTTT.

This clonotype was observed many times. This sequence joins TRBV7-9 and TRBJ2-7, with TRBD2 identical over 8 bases. This CDR3 region has 14 residues. CDR1 SEHNR and CDR2 FQNEAQ come from the germline V gene (reference sequence). V shed 7 bases and J 0 bases; nucleotides not matched to a gene: 5. CDR3 DNA sequence: TGTGCCAGCACCTCCGGGGGGGGCTCCTACGAGCAGTACTTC. It yields the protein CASTSGGGSYEQYF.

In this sample, this clonotype turned up many times. This chain joins TRBV7-2 and TRBJ2-3, with TRBD2 as a possible D gene (5 bases). Germline values: CDR1 SGHTA, CDR2 FQGNSA. V was shortened by 5 bases and J by 1 base, with 13 bases between the two germline ends. The CDR3 is 15 residues long. DNA of the CDR3: TGTGCCAGCAGCCGGGGAACCCAGGGCACAGATACGCAGTATTTT. It encodes CASSRGTQGTDTQYF.

The chain uses TRBV7-6 and TRBJ1-3; D not resolved. The length of the CDR3 is 15 residues. CDR1 and CDR2 from the germline V gene are SGHVS and FNYEAQ. V lost 0 bases to trimming and J lost 0 bases, with 6 bases between them. As DNA, the CDR3 is TGTGCCAGCAGCTTAGCCCGCAGCTCTGGAAACACCATATATTTT. It codes for CASSLARSSGNTIYF.